This T cell receptor beta chain was profiled in a study of CD8 T cells in ankylosing spondylitis. This clonotype was picked up a small number of times. The antigen is unknown. TCRdb reanalysed the 5' RACE reads using MiXCR and keeps one entry per CDR3 protein. The top ten hold 9.1% of the sample, which has under 400,000 distinct CDR3 sequences, approximately 10% seen once. General study points: It was reported that disease-linked clones were significantly enriched in matched ankylosing spondylitis synovial fluid.

The sequence came from a female donor with ankylosing spondylitis or in good health (not recorded which). Sample: blood, either unsorted or a sorted T cell fraction (not recorded which).

The CDR3 DNA reads as TGTGCCAGCAGCCGGGAGATGGCGTGGGGACCAAACACTGAAGCTTTCTTT. Its translation: CASSREMAWGPNTEAFF. The chain recombines TRBV5-5 with TRBJ1-1; maybe TRBD1 (5 bases). Between the trimmed V and J ends, which lost 4 bases and 2 bases, there was a span of 21 bases. CDR1 and CDR2 (germline): SGHKS, YYEKEE (reference sequence). This CDR3 region has 17 residues.